Presented here are 23 T cell receptor beta chains from one specimen sequenced in a study of blood T cells in healthy people across ages. Using a J-beta primer mix together with a sample-barcoded 5' primer, a second PCR was run for roughly 7 to 12 cycles. TCRdb reanalysed the 5' RACE reads using MiXCR and keeps one entry per CDR3 protein. The sample lists 450,000 to 650,000 distinct CDR3 sequences, approximately 25% occurring once. The sample was also reused in another study, on T cells of mothers and their children.

The sample was blood. The receptor set was obtained from a boy aged 10-17 years in good health.

This clonotype was seen more than once but under ten times. Sequence at one end of the junction differs from germline and may be a read error. V gene TRBV7-9 combines with J gene TRBJ2-7; TRBD1 aligns across 11 bases. The germline V gene has CDR1 SEHNR and CDR2 FQNEAQ (reference sequence). The CDR3 contains 17 residues. In DNA, the CDR3 is TGTGCCGGCAGCCCGAGGACAGGGGGCCCCAATTCCTACGAGCAGTACTTC. As protein: CAGSPRTGGPNSYEQYF.

This clonotype was seen more than once but under ten times. The rearrangement links TRBV2 to TRBJ2-5; D may match TRBD1 or TRBD2 (5 bases each). The DNA end is a closer match to TRBJ2-7, so the J assignment may be wrong. Germline CDR1 is SNHLY and CDR2 is FYNNEI. The CDR3 has 13 amino acids. CDR3 DNA sequence: TGTGCCAGCAGGGGGACCGTACCCTACGAGCAGTACTTC. Its translation: CASRGTVPYEQYF.

The J gene is TRBJ1-5, the V gene TRBV30; D is unclear. The V gene's germline CDR1 is GTSNPN and CDR2 SVGIG (reference sequence). The CDR3 consists of 13 residues. The V gene lost 2 bases and the J gene lost 5 bases, with 10 bases spanning the gap. Here the CDR3 reads CAWSTAYYQPQHF. CDR3 bases: TGTGCCTGGAGTACGGCCTACTATCAGCCCCAGCATTTT.

This clonotype was picked up a small number of times. The genes are TRBV4-3 and TRBJ1-2; D not certain. CDR3 size: 14 residues. Deletions cut 3 bases from V and 5 bases from J, with 13 bases between. In germline, CDR1 is LGHNA, CDR2 YSLEER. The CDR3 DNA reads TGCGCCAGCAGCCAGGCCCCGGCTGGATATGGCTACACCTTC. This codes for CASSQAPAGYGYTF.

This clonotype was counted between two and nine times. The rearrangement links TRBV24-1 to TRBJ2-5, with D possibly matching TRBD1 (7 bases). TRBJ2-7 explains the end of the DNA better; the J call may be wrong. From germline, CDR1 is KGHDR and CDR2 SFDVKD. The CDR3 has 13 amino acids. The CDR3 is CATGRTGGYEQYF. The CDR3 DNA reads TGTGCCACCGGGAGGACAGGCGGCTACGAGCAGTACTTC.

The chain recombines TRBV29-1 with TRBJ2-1; D perhaps matches TRBD1 (6 bases). Trimming shortened V by 6 bases and J by 2 bases, and 17 bases separated the two germline ends. Germline V gene data show CDR1 as SQVTM and CDR2 as ANQGSEA. The CDR3 extends over 15 amino acids. The chain's CDR3 is CSVGGLGGTYNEQFF. Written as DNA, the CDR3 is TGCAGCGTCGGAGGACTTGGGGGCACCTACAATGAGCAGTTCTTC.

In its sample, this clonotype was seen many times. The chain has TRBV5-1 and TRBJ2-4; D not certain. This CDR3 has 16 residues. Germline V lookup: CDR1 SGHRS, CDR2 YFSETQ. Trimming took off 0 bases at V and 0 bases at J, with 10 bases between the two ends. The CDR3 DNA reads as TGCGCCAGCAGCTTGGGCGTCCGGCTAGCCAAAAACATTCAGTACTTC. It specifies CASSLGVRLAKNIQYF.

This clonotype came up a few times. The V gene is TRBV11-2, the J gene TRBJ2-2; 11 positions agree with TRBD2. This CDR3 contains 21 residues. Germline V gives CDR1 SGHAT, CDR2 FQNNGV. J was trimmed by 4 bases and V by 3 bases; bases with no gene match: 19. The CDR3 nucleotides read TGTGCCAGCAGCTTTATGAGGGCGGGACTGGGACTAGCGGACCGCACCGGGGAGCTGTTTTTT. It is translated as CASSFMRAGLGLADRTGELFF.

This clonotype has a count of ten or more. The rearrangement uses TRBV4-3 and TRBJ1-2, with D unresolved. Trimming left V 1 base short and J 2 bases short, with 11 bases between. CDR3 size: 15 residues. Germline loops: CDR1 LGHNA, CDR2 YSLEER. The CDR3 sequence: CASSQVHEGNYGYTF. As DNA, the CDR3 is TGCGCCAGCAGCCAAGTTCATGAGGGAAACTATGGCTACACCTTC.

V is TRBV5-5 and J is TRBJ1-6; possibly TRBD1 for D (6 bases). CDR1 is SGHKS, CDR2 YYEKEE, per germline (reference sequence). The V end was cut by 4 bases, the J end by 8 bases, with 25 bases between. The CDR3 is 18 amino acids. Here the CDR3 DNA reads TGTGCCAGCAGCCACCGCTCACAGGGAAGCTTTCTTCATTCACCCCTCCACTTT. Protein product: CASSHRSQGSFLHSPLHF.

The chain carries TRBV9 and TRBJ1-4; D is unresolved. Trimming pared 4 bases from V and 6 bases from J, leaving 7 bases between. CDR3 length: 12 residues. The germline V gene has CDR1 SGDLS and CDR2 YYNGEE. CDR3 DNA: TGTGCCAGCAGCAGCGCAGATGAAAAACTGTTTTTT. It is translated as CASSSADEKLFF. The full variable domain, its missing parts supplied by reference TRBV9 and TRBJ1-4, is DSGVTQTPKHLITATGQRVTLRCSPRSGDLSVYWYQQSLDQGLQFLIQYYNGEERAKGNILERFSAQQFPDLHSELNLSSLELGDSALYFCASSSADEKLFFGSGTQLSVL.

This sequence joins TRBV6-5 and TRBJ1-1; TRBD1 is a possible D gene (6 bases). Trimming removed 0 bases from V and 0 bases from J, with 20 bases in between. CDR1 is MNHEY and CDR2 is SVGAGI in the germline V gene. This CDR3 comprises 19 residues. The CDR3 bases are TGTGCCAGCAGTTACTCGAATTGGGGGGGGCACGACTTGAACACTGAAGCTTTCTTT. This sequence encodes CASSYSNWGGHDLNTEAFF.

The chain joins TRBV12-3 or TRBV12-4 to TRBJ2-1; D is undetermined. The CDR3 runs to 14 residues. The germline V and J ends were trimmed by 2 bases and 5 bases, with 10 bases remaining between them. The CDR3 reads CASSLSARNNEQFF. CDR3 sequence (DNA): TGTGCCAGCAGTTTATCGGCTAGAAACAATGAGCAGTTCTTC.

This chain connects TRBV6-4 to TRBJ2-6; 10 nucleotides match TRBD1. The CDR3 has 16 amino acids. The V gene's germline CDR1 is MRHNA and CDR2 SNTAGT. V dropped 4 bases and J dropped 4; count of bases not matched to a gene: 4. The DNA of the CDR3 is TGTGCCAGCAGTGGGACAGGGGGTTCCGGGGCCAACGTCCTGACTTTC. Protein: CASSGTGGSGANVLTF.

This clonotype was found a few times. The genes are TRBV28 and TRBJ1-1, with 10 bases that match TRBD1. The V and J ends lost 6 bases and 1 base, in that order; junction bases with no gene match: 11. From germline, CDR1 is MDHEN and CDR2 SYDVKM. This CDR3 region has 17 residues. CDR3 nucleotides: TGTGCCAGCAGCCGATACCTAGGGACAGGGGCGAACACTGAAGCTTTCTTT. This sequence encodes CASSRYLGTGANTEAFF.

This clonotype was observed a handful of times. This CDR3 is CASSEGPYGETQYF. CDR3 sequence (DNA): TGTGCCAGCAGTGAAGGACCATACGGAGAGACCCAGTACTTC. This sequence joins TRBV25-1 and TRBJ2-5; D uncertain. Germline lookup yields CDR1 MGHDK and CDR2 SYGVNS. The CDR3 sequence is 14 residues long. Trimming pared 2 bases from V and 4 bases from J, leaving 11 bases between. Combining the CDR3 with reference TRBV25-1 and TRBJ2-5 gives the whole variable domain EADIYQTPRYLVIGTGKKITLECSQTMGHDKMYWYQQDPGMELHLIHYSYGVNSTEKGDLSSESTVSRIRTEHFPLTLESARPSHTSQYLCASSEGPYGETQYFGPGTRLLVL.

The chain joins TRBV12-3 or TRBV12-4 to TRBJ1-2; the match to TRBD1 covers 9 bases. This CDR3 contains 15 residues. After removal of 4 bases from V and 7 bases from J, the junction contained 10 bases not matched to a gene. DNA for the CDR3: TGTGCCAGCAGTTCCGCGGGACAGGGTATTTCTGGCTACACCTTC. Translation: CASSSAGQGISGYTF.

The V call is TRBV18, the J call TRBJ2-3, with D perhaps TRBD1 (6 bases). V was pared by 2 bases and J by 7 bases, with 19 bases between. Germline loops: CDR1 KGHSH, CDR2 LQKENI. This CDR3 region has 16 residues. Here the CDR3 DNA reads TGTGCCAGCTCACCAACGATAGCTTTGACAGGACATACGCAGTATTTT. This codes for CASSPTIALTGHTQYF. Variable domain in full (rest from reference TRBV18 and TRBJ2-3): NAGVMQNPRHLVRRRGQEARLRCSPMKGHSHVYWYRQLPEEGLKFMVYLQKENIIDESGMPKERFSAEFPKEGPSILRIQQVVRGDSAAYFCASSPTIALTGHTQYFGPGTRLTVL.

This clonotype was counted a few times. This chain connects TRBV5-1 to TRBJ2-2; the D gene could be TRBD1 or TRBD2 (6 bases each). This CDR3 region has 18 residues. V shed 0 bases and J shed 0 bases, with 15 bases lying between them. The germline V gene encodes CDR1 SGHRS and CDR2 YFSETQ. CDR3 coding DNA: TGCGCCAGCAGCTTGGTCCTCTTGGGGGGCGCGAACACCGGGGAGCTGTTTTTT. It translates to CASSLVLLGGANTGELFF.

This clonotype was detected only a few times. The chain links TRBV7-3 to TRBJ1-4; D unresolved. The V gene lost 9 bases and the J gene lost 7 bases, with 15 bases spanning the gap. This CDR3 comprises 13 residues. Germline values: CDR1 SGHTA, CDR2 FQGTGA. In DNA, the CDR3 is TGTGCCAGAGCACCACCTTTGAGTGAAAAACTGTTTTTT. Translation: CARAPPLSEKLFF.

This clonotype has only a few counts. The V gene is TRBV7-2, the J gene TRBJ2-3; 9 nucleotides agree with TRBD2. CDR3 length: 17 amino acids. Germline-derived CDR1 and CDR2 are SGHTA and FQGNSA. V lost 1 base, J lost 2 bases, and 7 bases stayed unmatched. The CDR3 DNA reads as TGTGCCAGCAGCTTAGTCGGGCTAGCGGGATTCACAGATACGCAGTATTTT. Its protein is CASSLVGLAGFTDTQYF.

This clonotype was found a few times. V usage is TRBV27 and J usage is TRBJ2-7; 10 bases align to TRBD1. V shed 3 bases, J shed 3 bases, and the junction held 5 bases outside the gene matches. Per the germline V gene, CDR1 is MNHEY and CDR2 is SMNVEV (reference sequence). The CDR3 covers 15 residues. The DNA of the CDR3 is TGTGCCAGCAGTTTGAGGACAGGGGGATTCTACGAGCAGTACTTC. Protein sequence: CASSLRTGGFYEQYF.

This clonotype turned up a few times. This chain links TRBV6-5 with TRBJ2-1; the D gene could be TRBD1 or TRBD2 (7 bases each). Per the germline V gene, CDR1 is MNHEY and CDR2 is SVGAGI. This CDR3 has 14 amino acids. V gave up 5 bases and J gave up 3 bases, with 11 bases separating them. The CDR3 DNA reads TGTGCCAGCAGTCAGGGGGAGGGCTACAATGAGCAGTTCTTC. Its protein product is CASSQGEGYNEQFF.